These 30 T cell receptor beta chains were all obtained from the same sample, sequenced in a study of T cells in Graves' hyperthyroidism and ophthalmopathy. Researchers took RNA transcripts and amplified the TCR beta CDR3 regions from them. In the first-round RT-PCR of the TCR CDR3, the HTBI primer set was used. TCRdb analysed the multiplex PCR reads with MiXCR anew, one entry per CDR3 protein. The repertoire holds 380,000 or so distinct CDR3 sequences, with over 11% as singletons. The material sequenced was blood. The source of these receptors is a woman in her 30s with Graves' hyperthyroidism.

This clonotype was seen ten or more times. The V call is TRBV10-3, the J call TRBJ2-1; 11 bases fit TRBD2. The CDR3 contains 15 residues. In germline, CDR1 is ENHRY, CDR2 SYGVKD. V trimming: 8 bases; J trimming: 2 bases; junction bases outside the gene matches: 5. The CDR3 nucleotides are TGTGCCATCCCGACTAGCGGGGTTACCTACAATGAGCAGTTCTTC. It encodes CAIPTSGVTYNEQFF.

This clonotype was recorded many times. This sequence joins TRBV7-8 and TRBJ1-1; tentative D call: TRBD1 (6 bases). This CDR3 comprises 18 residues. The V end lost 3 bases, the J end lost 1 base, and 21 bases lay between the germline ends. Germline V lookup: CDR1 SGHVS, CDR2 FQNEAQ. The CDR3 DNA sequence: TGTGCCAGCAGCTTTAATGGCCCGTGGGGGGGACAGAACACTGAAGCTTTCTTT. Protein product: CASSFNGPWGGQNTEAFF.

This clonotype was counted ten times or more. The V gene is TRBV20-1, the J gene TRBJ1-5; D is perhaps TRBD1 (5 bases). The CDR3 extends over 13 amino acids. V was cut by 1 base and J by 3 bases, with 7 bases left in between. Germline loops: CDR1 DFQATT, CDR2 SNEGSKA (reference sequence). CDR3 protein: CSARGQNNQPQHF. CDR3 DNA sequence: TGCAGTGCTAGAGGACAGAACAATCAGCCCCAGCATTTT.

The table lists this clonotype with many counts. The V call is TRBV2, the J call TRBJ2-5, with D perhaps TRBD1 (5 bases). The CDR3 has 15 amino acids. Deletions cut 6 bases from V and 4 bases from J, with 18 bases between. CDR1 SNHLY and CDR2 FYNNEI come from the germline V gene. This CDR3 is CASRLAGWTGETQYF. As DNA, the CDR3 is TGTGCCAGCAGACTCGCAGGGTGGACGGGAGAGACCCAGTACTTC. Together with reference TRBV2 and TRBJ2-5, the CDR3 gives the full variable domain: EPEVTQTPSHQVTQMGQEVILRCVPISNHLYFYWYRQILGQKVEFLVSFYNNEISEKSEIFDDQFSVERPDGSNFTLKIRSTKLEDSAMYFCASRLAGWTGETQYFGPGTRLLVL.

The count of this clonotype is one. The germline gene is not matched at one end of the junction; a read error may be the cause. This chain connects TRBV7-2 to TRBJ2-2, with D possibly TRBD2 on 6 matching bases. The CDR3 is made up of 16 amino acids. Germline values: CDR1 SGHTA, CDR2 FQGNSA. The CDR3 loop is CVSSPRTTTGTGELFF. CDR3 sequence (DNA): TGTGTCAGCAGCCCTAGGACTACAACCGGAACCGGGGAGCTGTTTTTT.

This clonotype was observed at least ten times. The rearrangement joins TRBV20-1 to TRBJ2-1, with a tentative D call TRBD2 (7 bases). The CDR3 covers 13 residues. The germline V gene encodes CDR1 DFQATT and CDR2 SNEGSKA (reference sequence). With 8 bases removed from V and 12 bases from J, the gap between germline ends came to 23 bases. CDR3 sequence: CSFRGSGPGGQFF. The CDR3 DNA reads as TGCAGTTTCAGGGGTAGCGGGCCCGGAGGGCAGTTCTTC.

Details on this clonotype: A read error may be the cause here, since a much bigger clone is one base away. This chain links TRBV20-1 with TRBJ1-1, with a weak D call TRBD1 (5 bases). CDR1 and CDR2 (germline): DFQATT, SNEGSKA (reference sequence). Trimming took off 4 bases at V and 0 bases at J, with 15 bases between the two ends. The CDR3 is 15 amino acids. The CDR3 here is CSAKGRLALNTEAFF. The CDR3 DNA reads as TGCAGTGCTAAGGGGAGGCTCGCCCTGAACACTGAAGCTTTCTTT.

The rearrangement uses TRBV19 and TRBJ1-1; weak D call: TRBD1 (5 bases). This CDR3 spans 14 amino acids. Germline-derived CDR1 and CDR2 are LNHDA and SQIVND (reference sequence). The V and J ends lost 7 bases and 3 bases respectively, with 15 bases between them. CDR3 sequence (DNA): TGTGCCAGTAATAGGGACGTCCTGTACACTGAAGCTTTCTTT. This sequence encodes CASNRDVLYTEAFF.

This clonotype has at least ten counts. The DNA of the CDR3 is TGTGCCAGCAGGTGGATAAGTTTGGGGGATGAAGCTTTCTTT. Translated: CASRWISLGDEAFF. The genes are TRBV12-3 or TRBV12-4 and TRBJ1-1, with D perhaps TRBD1 (5 bases). This CDR3 contains 14 residues. Deletions cut 6 bases from V and 7 bases from J, with 18 bases between.

This clonotype was seen many times. Here the CDR3 DNA reads TGTGCCTGTAGCGAGTGGGGGGGCCGAGCTTTCTTT. It specifies CACSEWGGRAFF. V is TRBV30 and J is TRBJ1-1, with D tentatively TRBD1 (6 bases). The CDR3 consists of 12 residues. Germline V CDR1 and CDR2: GTSNPN, SVGIG (reference sequence). Trimming removed 6 bases from V and 10 bases from J, with 18 bases in between.

This clonotype has only one observation. V and J are TRBV9 and TRBJ2-7; weak D call: TRBD2 (6 bases). Germline CDR1 reads SGDLS; CDR2 reads YYNGEE. The CDR3 covers 14 residues. V dropped 0 bases and J dropped 4 bases, with 11 bases sitting between them. The CDR3 is CASSVDGSAYEQYF. CDR3 bases: TGTGCCAGCAGCGTAGACGGGAGTGCGTACGAGCAGTACTTC.

The chain has TRBV6-1 and TRBJ2-3, with unresolved D. CDR3 size: 14 residues. Trimming took off 10 bases at V and 0 bases at J, with 14 bases between the two ends. CDR1 is MNHNS and CDR2 is SASEGT in the germline V gene. The CDR3 sequence: CATRRNPSTDTQYF. The CDR3 DNA reads TGTGCCACTAGACGGAACCCTAGCACAGATACGCAGTATTTT.

This clonotype has more than one count but fewer than ten. The CDR3 DNA follows: TGCAGTGCTAGAGATTTCCCGGAGGGTTACACAGATACGCAGTATTTT. Its protein is CSARDFPEGYTDTQYF. V usage is TRBV20-1 and J usage is TRBJ2-3; weak D call: TRBD2 (6 bases). CDR3 length: 16 residues. The germline gives CDR1 DFQATT, CDR2 SNEGSKA (reference sequence). V lost 0 bases and J lost 2, with 15 bases in between.

This sequence joins TRBV6-2 or TRBV6-3 and TRBJ2-1, with a possible D match to TRBD2 (5 bases). The CDR3 runs to 17 residues. The V end lost 4 bases, the J end lost 8 bases, and 24 bases lay between the germline ends. CDR1 is MNHEY, CDR2 SVGEGT, per germline. The CDR3 coding sequence is TGTGCCAGCAGTTGGGGAACTAGAGGCCTGTTAGGCGATGAGCAGTTCTTC. Translating it yields CASSWGTRGLLGDEQFF.

This clonotype was observed at least ten times. The J gene is TRBJ1-2, the V gene TRBV2; the D is unclear. From germline, CDR1 is SNHLY and CDR2 FYNNEI. Trimming stripped 7 bases from V and 3 bases from J, with 9 bases between. The CDR3 totals 12 residues. The CDR3 region is CASIERDYGYTF. The CDR3 DNA reads as TGTGCCAGCATCGAAAGGGACTATGGCTACACCTTC. The entire variable domain, with the rest obtained from reference TRBV2 and TRBJ1-2, is as follows: EPEVTQTPSHQVTQMGQEVILRCVPISNHLYFYWYRQILGQKVEFLVSFYNNEISEKSEIFDDQFSVERPDGSNFTLKIRSTKLEDSAMYFCASIERDYGYTFGSGTRLTVV.

The chain carries TRBV20-1 and TRBJ1-5; D gene ambiguous. There are 15 residues in the CDR3. Germline CDR1 reads DFQATT; CDR2 reads SNEGSKA (reference sequence). V was trimmed by 3 bases and J by 0 bases, leaving 12 bases between them. The CDR3 DNA follows: TGCAGTGCTAGTGAGGCGTTCTATAGCAATCAGCCCCAGCATTTT. It translates to CSASEAFYSNQPQHF.

This clonotype was picked up many times. This chain joins TRBV5-4 and TRBJ2-1; TRBD2 matches 7 bases. The CDR3 totals 15 residues. With V trimmed by 5 bases and J by 5 bases, 10 bases remained unmatched. Per germline, CDR1 SGHNT and CDR2 YYREEE (reference sequence). The CDR3 here is CASSLYTGGHNEQFF. As DNA, the CDR3 is TGTGCCAGCAGTCTTTACACGGGAGGTCACAATGAGCAGTTCTTC.

At least ten counts were recorded for this clonotype. The V call is TRBV7-2, the J call TRBJ2-1; 10 positions agree with TRBD2. In germline, CDR1 is SGHTA, CDR2 FQGNSA. With V trimmed by 5 bases and J by 10 bases, 20 bases remained unmatched. CDR3 length: 18 residues. The CDR3 coding sequence is TGTGCCAGCAGCCCAGGGGTCCCATACAGCGGGAGGGTAGAAGAGCAGTTCTTC. This encodes CASSPGVPYSGRVEEQFF.

This clonotype has ten or more counts. The chain employs TRBV3-1 and TRBJ2-1; 12 bases fit TRBD2. Trimming at V came to 4 bases and at J to 8 bases, leaving 6 bases not matched to a gene. The CDR3 has 15 residues. CDR1 LGHDT and CDR2 YNNKEL come from the germline V gene (reference sequence). CDR3 in amino acids: CASSRLAGVGDEQFF. As DNA, the CDR3 is TGTGCCAGCAGCCGACTAGCGGGAGTTGGTGATGAGCAGTTCTTC.

Points on this clonotype: A much larger clone is a single base away; this may be a read error. The gene calls are TRBV19 and TRBJ1-2; D gene unclear. Germline V lookup: CDR1 LNHDA, CDR2 SQIVND (reference sequence). The CDR3 consists of 15 residues. CDR3 sequence: CASSPTATWNYGHTF. CDR3 DNA sequence: TGTGCCAGTAGTCCAACAGCTACCTGGAACTATGGCCACACCTTC.

V usage is TRBV30 and J usage is TRBJ2-1, with D perhaps matching TRBD2 (7 bases). The CDR3 has 11 residues. Trimming pared 8 bases from V and 9 bases from J, leaving 14 bases between. CDR1 GTSNPN and CDR2 SVGIG come from the germline V gene (reference sequence). CDR3 amino acids: CAGGGGREQFF. In DNA, the CDR3 is TGTGCCGGGGGAGGGGGGCGTGAGCAGTTCTTC.

This clonotype was found a few times. This chain uses TRBV6-4 with TRBJ2-1; a weak D match, TRBD2 (5 bases). Trimming pared 7 bases from V and 3 bases from J, leaving 16 bases between. The CDR3 is 15 amino acids. Germline assignment: CDR1 MRHNA and CDR2 SNTAGT. The CDR3 protein is CASIGQVAIYNEQFF. CDR3 nucleotides: TGTGCCAGCATCGGGCAGGTAGCGATCTACAATGAGCAGTTCTTC.

CDR3 residues: CATSDGREGTDTQYF. CDR3 sequence (DNA): TGTGCCACCAGTGATGGGCGGGAGGGCACAGATACGCAGTATTTT. The rearrangement joins TRBV24-1 to TRBJ2-3; 8 positions match TRBD2. V gave up 3 bases and J gave up 1 base; unmatched junction bases: 2. The CDR3 runs to 15 residues. From germline, CDR1 is KGHDR and CDR2 SFDVKD.

This clonotype was counted ten times or more. The chain links TRBV15 to TRBJ2-7; D perhaps matches TRBD1 (6 bases). Trimming shortened V by 3 bases and J by 3 bases, and 12 bases separated the two germline ends. Germline lookup yields CDR1 LNHNV and CDR2 YYDKDF (reference sequence). This CDR3 region has 14 residues. CDR3 sequence reads: CATSRSRGGYEQYF. The DNA for the CDR3 is TGTGCCACCAGCAGGAGCCGAGGGGGCTACGAGCAGTACTTC.

This clonotype was seen at least ten times. The chain combines TRBV12-3 or TRBV12-4 with TRBJ2-7; D is ambiguous. The CDR3 is 14 residues long. Trimming took off 4 bases at V and 1 base at J, with 11 bases between the two ends. CDR3 amino acids: CASSSSLVSYEQYF. In DNA form, the CDR3 reads TGTGCCAGCAGTTCGAGTCTTGTTTCCTACGAGCAGTACTTC.

This clonotype showed up many times. V is TRBV6-5 and J is TRBJ1-1; unclear D gene. This CDR3 comprises 14 residues. V dropped 2 bases and J dropped 8 bases, with 15 bases sitting between them. The germline CDR1 and CDR2 sequences are MNHEY and SVGAGI. CDR3 in amino acids: CASSYDGGLFEAFF. The CDR3 nucleotides are TGTGCCAGCAGTTACGACGGCGGACTGTTCGAAGCTTTCTTT.

The chain employs TRBV9 and TRBJ1-1; D is unresolved. Trimming cost V 0 bases and J 4 bases, with 13 bases left between them. Germline V gene data show CDR1 as SGDLS and CDR2 as YYNGEE. CDR3 length: 15 amino acids. CDR3 loop: CASSVDSRKSTEAFF. The CDR3 DNA reads as TGTGCCAGCAGCGTAGACAGCAGGAAGAGCACTGAAGCTTTCTTT.

About this clonotype itself: A read error may be the cause here, since a much bigger clone is one base away. The CDR3 end shows no conserved phenylalanine or tryptophan, and so a read error is likely. The V call is TRBV28, the J call TRBJ2-7; D not resolved. Germline loops: CDR1 MDHEN, CDR2 SYDVKM. CDR3 length: 12 amino acids. The V and J ends lost 6 bases and 3 bases respectively, with 9 bases between them. CDR3 bases: TGTGCCAGCAGAGTAACCAACTACGAGCAGTACCTC. Translated: CASRVTNYEQYL.

The CDR3 is CASSISSLAKNIQYF. CDR3 bases: TGTGCCAGTAGTATTAGCAGCCTAGCCAAAAACATTCAGTACTTC. V is TRBV19 and J is TRBJ2-4; D uncertain. The CDR3 runs to 15 residues. With 3 bases removed from V and 0 bases from J, the gap between germline ends came to 9 bases. The V gene's germline CDR1 is LNHDA and CDR2 SQIVND (reference sequence).

This clonotype was seen at least ten times. The chain employs TRBV2 and TRBJ2-3; D is possibly TRBD1 or TRBD2 (6 bases each). The CDR3 length is 15 residues. Germline-derived CDR1 and CDR2 are SNHLY and FYNNEI. V was pared by 5 bases and J by 3 bases, with 15 bases between. This CDR3 reads CASSRTQGRTDTQYF. The CDR3 nucleotides read TGTGCCAGCAGTAGGACTCAGGGGAGGACAGATACGCAGTATTTT. The full variable domain, rest sourced from reference TRBV2 and TRBJ2-3, is EPEVTQTPSHQVTQMGQEVILRCVPISNHLYFYWYRQILGQKVEFLVSFYNNEISEKSEIFDDQFSVERPDGSNFTLKIRSTKLEDSAMYFCASSRTQGRTDTQYFGPGTRLTVL.